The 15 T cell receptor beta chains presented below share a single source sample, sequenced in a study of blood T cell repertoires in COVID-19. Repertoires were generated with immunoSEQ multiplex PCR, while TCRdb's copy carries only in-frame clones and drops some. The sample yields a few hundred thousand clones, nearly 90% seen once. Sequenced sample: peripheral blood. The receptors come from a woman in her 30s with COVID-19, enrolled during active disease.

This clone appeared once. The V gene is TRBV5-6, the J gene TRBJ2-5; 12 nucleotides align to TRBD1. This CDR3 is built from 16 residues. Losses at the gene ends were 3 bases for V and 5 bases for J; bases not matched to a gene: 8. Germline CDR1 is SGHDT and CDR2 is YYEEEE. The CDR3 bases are TGTGCCAGCAGCTCGCGGGGGACAGGGGGCCGGGAGACCCAGTACTTC. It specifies CASSSRGTGGRETQYF.

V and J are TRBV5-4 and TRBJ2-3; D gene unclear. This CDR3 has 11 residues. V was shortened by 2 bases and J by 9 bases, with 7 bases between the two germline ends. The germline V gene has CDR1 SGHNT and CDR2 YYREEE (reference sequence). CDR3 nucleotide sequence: TGTGCCAGCAGCTTTTCCGGGACGCAGTATTTT. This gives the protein CASSFSGTQYF.

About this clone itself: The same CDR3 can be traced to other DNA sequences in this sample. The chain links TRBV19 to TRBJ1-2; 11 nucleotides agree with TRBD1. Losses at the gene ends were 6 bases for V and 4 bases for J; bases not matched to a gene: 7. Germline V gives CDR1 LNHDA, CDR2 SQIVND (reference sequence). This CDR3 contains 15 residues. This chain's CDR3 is CASRDRGQGGYGYTF. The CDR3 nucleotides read TGTGCCAGTAGGGACAGGGGGCAGGGGGGCTATGGCTACACCTTC. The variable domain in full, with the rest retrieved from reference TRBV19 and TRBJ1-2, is DGGITQSPKYLFRKEGQNVTLSCEQNLNHDAMYWYRQDPGQGLRLIYYSQIVNDFQKGDIAEGYSVSREKKESFPLTVTSAQKNPTAFYLCASRDRGQGGYGYTFGSGTRLTVV.

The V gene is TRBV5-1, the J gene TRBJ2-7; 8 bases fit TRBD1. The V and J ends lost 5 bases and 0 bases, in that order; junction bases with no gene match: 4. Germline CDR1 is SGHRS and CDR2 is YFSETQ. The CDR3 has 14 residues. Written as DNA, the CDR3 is TGCGCCAGCAGTGCTACAGGGGGCTCCTACGAGCAGTACTTC. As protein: CASSATGGSYEQYF.

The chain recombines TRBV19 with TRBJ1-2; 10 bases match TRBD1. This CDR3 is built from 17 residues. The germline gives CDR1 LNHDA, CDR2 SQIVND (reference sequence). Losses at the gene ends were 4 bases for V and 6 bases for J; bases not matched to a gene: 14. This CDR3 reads CASSNPPRDRGNDGYTF. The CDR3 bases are TGTGCCAGTAGTAACCCGCCTCGGGACAGGGGAAACGATGGCTACACCTTC. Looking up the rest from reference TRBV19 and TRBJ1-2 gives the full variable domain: DGGITQSPKYLFRKEGQNVTLSCEQNLNHDAMYWYRQDPGQGLRLIYYSQIVNDFQKGDIAEGYSVSREKKESFPLTVTSAQKNPTAFYLCASSNPPRDRGNDGYTFGSGTRLTVV.

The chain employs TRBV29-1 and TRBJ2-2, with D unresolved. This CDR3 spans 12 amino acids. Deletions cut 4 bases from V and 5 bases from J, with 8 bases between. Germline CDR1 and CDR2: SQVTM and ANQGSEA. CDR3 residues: CSVAGGTGELFF. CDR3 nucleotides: TGCAGCGTTGCAGGTGGGACCGGGGAGCTGTTTTTT.

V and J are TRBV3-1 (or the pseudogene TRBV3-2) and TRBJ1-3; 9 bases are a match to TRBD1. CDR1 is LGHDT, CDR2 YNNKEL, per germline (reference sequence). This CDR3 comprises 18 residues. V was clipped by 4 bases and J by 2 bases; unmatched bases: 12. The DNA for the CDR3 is TGTGCCAGCAGCCTCAATACCTGGCACAGGGGGCCTGGAAACACCATATATTTT. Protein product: CASSLNTWHRGPGNTIYF.

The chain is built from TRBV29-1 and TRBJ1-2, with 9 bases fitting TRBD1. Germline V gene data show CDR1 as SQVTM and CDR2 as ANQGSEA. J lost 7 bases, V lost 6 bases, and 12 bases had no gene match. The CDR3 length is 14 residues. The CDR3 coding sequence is TGCAGCGTACCGGCCGGGACAGGGTCGGGTGGCTACACCTTC. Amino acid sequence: CSVPAGTGSGGYTF.

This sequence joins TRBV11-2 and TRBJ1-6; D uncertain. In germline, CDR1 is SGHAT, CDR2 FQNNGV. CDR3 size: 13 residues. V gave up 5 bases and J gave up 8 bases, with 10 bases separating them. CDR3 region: CASSLVGYSPLHF. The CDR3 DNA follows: TGTGCCAGCAGCCTTGTCGGGTATTCACCCCTCCACTTT.

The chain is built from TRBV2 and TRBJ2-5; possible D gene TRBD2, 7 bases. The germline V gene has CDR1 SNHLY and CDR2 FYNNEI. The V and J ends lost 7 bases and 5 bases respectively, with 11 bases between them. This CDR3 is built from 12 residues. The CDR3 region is CASTGGRETQYF. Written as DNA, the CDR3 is TGTGCCAGCACGGGGGGCCGTGAGACCCAGTACTTC.

DNA of the CDR3: TGTGCCAGCAGCTCAGACAGGGGAGGGGAGACCCAGTACTTC. Encoded protein: CASSSDRGGETQYF. V is TRBV7-2 and J is TRBJ2-5; tentative D call: TRBD1 (8 bases). The ends were cut back, 4 bases at V and 5 bases at J, with 14 bases in the middle. CDR1 SGHTA and CDR2 FQGNSA come from the germline V gene. CDR3 length: 14 amino acids.

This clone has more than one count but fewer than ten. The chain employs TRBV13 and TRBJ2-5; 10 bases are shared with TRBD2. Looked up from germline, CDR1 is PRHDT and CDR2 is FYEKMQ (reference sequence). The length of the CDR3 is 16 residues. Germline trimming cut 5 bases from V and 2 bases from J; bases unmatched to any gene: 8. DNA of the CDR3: TGTGCCAGCAGCGCTTCGCTAGCGGGGGTACAAGAGACCCAGTACTTC. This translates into CASSASLAGVQETQYF.

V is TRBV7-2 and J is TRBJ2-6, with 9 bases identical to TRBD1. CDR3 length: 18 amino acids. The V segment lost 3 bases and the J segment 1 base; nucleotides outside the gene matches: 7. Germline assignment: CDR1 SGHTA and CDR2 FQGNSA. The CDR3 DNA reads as TGTGCCAGCAGCTTGCAACAGGGGGCCCTGTCTGGGGCCAACGTCCTGACTTTC. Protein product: CASSLQQGALSGANVLTF.

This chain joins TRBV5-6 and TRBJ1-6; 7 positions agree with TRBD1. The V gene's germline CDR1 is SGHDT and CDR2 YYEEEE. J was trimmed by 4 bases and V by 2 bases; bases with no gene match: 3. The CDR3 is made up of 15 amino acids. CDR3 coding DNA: TGTGCCAGCAGCTTTAGGGACAGTTATAATTCACCCCTCCACTTT. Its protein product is CASSFRDSYNSPLHF.

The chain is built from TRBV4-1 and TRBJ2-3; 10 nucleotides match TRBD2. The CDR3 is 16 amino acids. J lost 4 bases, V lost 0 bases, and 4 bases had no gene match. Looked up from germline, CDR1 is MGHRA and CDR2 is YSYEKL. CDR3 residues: CASSQELAGAADTQYF. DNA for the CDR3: TGCGCCAGCAGCCAAGAGCTAGCGGGGGCGGCAGATACGCAGTATTTT.